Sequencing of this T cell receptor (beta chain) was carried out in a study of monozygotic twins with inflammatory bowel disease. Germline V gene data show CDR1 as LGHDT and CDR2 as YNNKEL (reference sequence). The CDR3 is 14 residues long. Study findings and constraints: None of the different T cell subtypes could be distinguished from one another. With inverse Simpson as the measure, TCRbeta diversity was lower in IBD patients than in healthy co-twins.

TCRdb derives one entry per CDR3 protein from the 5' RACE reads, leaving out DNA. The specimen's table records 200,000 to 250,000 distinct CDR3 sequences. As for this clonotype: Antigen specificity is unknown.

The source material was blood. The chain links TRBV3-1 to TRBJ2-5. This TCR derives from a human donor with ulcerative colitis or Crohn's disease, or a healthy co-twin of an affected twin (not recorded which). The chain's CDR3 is CASSQEILEETQYF.